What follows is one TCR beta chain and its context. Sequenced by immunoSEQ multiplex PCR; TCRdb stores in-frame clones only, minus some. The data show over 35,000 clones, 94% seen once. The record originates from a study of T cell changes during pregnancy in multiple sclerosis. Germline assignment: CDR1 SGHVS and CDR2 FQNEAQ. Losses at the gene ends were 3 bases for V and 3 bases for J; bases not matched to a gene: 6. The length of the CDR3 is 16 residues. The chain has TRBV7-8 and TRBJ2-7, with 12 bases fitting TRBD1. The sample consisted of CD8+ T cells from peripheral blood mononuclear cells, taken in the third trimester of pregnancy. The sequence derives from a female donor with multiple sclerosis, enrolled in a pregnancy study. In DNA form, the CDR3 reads TGTGCCAGCAGCTTCGGGACAGGGGGCGGAATCTACGAGCAGTACTTC. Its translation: CASSFGTGGGIYEQYF.